This TCR beta chain came from a study of CD8 T cells in Susac syndrome. The wider study: At blood draw, Susac syndrome patients were therapy-naive, on corticosteroids, or on intravenous immunoglobulin alone.

Reverse transcription used roughly 0.45 to 1 ug RNA and random hexamers. Across 54 Vbeta and 13 Jbeta, immunoSEQ multiplex PCR amplified TCR beta CDR3. MiXCR, run by TCRdb on the immunoSEQ multiplex PCR reads, gives a single entry per CDR3 protein. Of some 160,000 distinct CDR3 sequences in the sample, 85% to 95% were seen once. TCR beta from blood CD8+ and CD4+ T cells was sequenced. The CDR3 runs to 13 residues. Looked up from germline, CDR1 is DFQATT and CDR2 is SNEGSKA (reference sequence). V lost 5 bases, J lost 3 bases, and 13 bases lay in between. This TCR came from a human donor with Susac syndrome. Sequencing used CD4+ T cells from PBMCs. The chain has TRBV20-1 and TRBJ1-1; the D is unclear. DNA of the CDR3: TGCAGTGCTCCGCTCCGGAGGGACACTGAAGCTTTCTTT. It encodes CSAPLRRDTEAFF.